The clone carrying this T cell receptor beta chain was counted between two and nine times. The target antigen is unknown. The CDR3 extends over 17 amino acids. V shed 4 bases and J 14 bases; nucleotides not matched to a gene: 21. Germline V gives CDR1 MDHEN, CDR2 SYDVKM. This entry comes from a study of regulatory T cells in long-lasting Graves disease. Across the whole study: Treatment with antithyroid drugs for over 5 years, together with positive TSH receptor antibodies, meant persistent Graves' disease.

Overall study results and limits: TRBV28, TRBJ1-2 and TRBJ2-5 were favored in persistent disease. Sample size, which was small, may have reduced accuracy.

Building of the TCR beta libraries involved iRepertoire HTBI primers and Arm-PCR of CDR3 regions. TCRdb independently ran MiXCR on the multiplex PCR reads; one entry per CDR3 protein. The sample holds under 450,000 distinct CDR3 sequences; approximately 25% are singletons and the top ten take roughly a quarter. As to time point: persistent/refractory GD, antithyroid drugs over 5 years with positive TRAb. After RNA was extracted from PBMCs, the TCR library was made from it. This material consisted of peripheral blood mononuclear cells (PBMCs), taken when the disease was refractory, from a patient treated with antithyroid drugs. The genes are TRBV28 and TRBJ1-4; 8 bases map to TRBD1. The clonotype comes from a woman between 35 and 50 years old with Graves disease. The CDR3 DNA sequence: TGTGCCAGCAGTTACAGGACAGGGAAGCTGGGGTGGAAGGGCCTGTTTTTT. It specifies CASSYRTGKLGWKGLFF.